These 6 T cell receptor beta chains originate from one sample sequenced in a study of regulatory T cells in long-lasting Graves disease (dated by TCRdb to 2020 to 2023). The library relied on multiplex PCR. The instrument given in TCRdb is Illumina HiSeq 4000. iRepertoire HTBI primers and Arm-PCR amplification of CDR3 regions were used to construct TCR beta libraries. TCRdb reworked the public reads: Q25 trimming with fastp, MiXCR clone assembly, productive beta chains retained. Entries that share a CDR3 protein sequence are merged under the most common genes and DNA. A total of more than 650,000 distinct CDR3 sequences appear in this sample, approximately 31% of them only once. About 40% of the sample belongs to the ten largest clones. The time point tag for this specimen amounts to: persistent/refractory GD, antithyroid drugs over 5 years with positive TRAb. RNA was extracted from PBMCs in TRIzol for both TCR sequencing and RNA sequencing.

The sequencing here drew on peripheral blood mononuclear cells (PBMCs), taken when the disease was refractory, from a patient treated with antithyroid drugs. Receptors originate from a female donor with Graves disease.

The gene calls are TRBV15 and TRBJ1-1; unclear D gene. V lost 0 bases to trimming and J lost 5 bases, with 7 bases between them. CDR1 LNHNV and CDR2 YYDKDF come from the germline V gene (reference sequence). The CDR3 is 13 amino acids. The CDR3 DNA reads TGTGCCACCAGCAGAGACTTTTCGACTGAAGCTTTCTTT. It translates to CATSRDFSTEAFF. Full variable domain (rest looked up from reference TRBV15 and TRBJ1-1): DAMVIQNPRYQVTQFGKPVTLSCSQTLNHNVMYWYQQKSSQAPKLLFHYYDKDFNNEADTPDNFQSRRPNTSFCFLDIRSPGLGDTAMYLCATSRDFSTEAFFGQGTRLTVV.

V gene TRBV4-1 combines with J gene TRBJ2-3; 11 nucleotides agree with TRBD2. This CDR3 has 15 amino acids. Germline loops: CDR1 MGHRA, CDR2 YSYEKL. The ends lost 4 bases at V and 5 bases at J; junction bases unmatched: 5. The CDR3 DNA follows: TGCGCCAGCAGCCCCCTAGCGGGAGGTGGAGATACGCAGTATTTT. This encodes CASSPLAGGGDTQYF.

The chain has TRBV19 and TRBJ1-5; tentative D call: TRBD1 (6 bases). The CDR3 extends over 16 amino acids. Trimming removed 8 bases from V and 1 base from J, with 18 bases in between. Germline loops: CDR1 LNHDA, CDR2 SQIVND (reference sequence). In DNA form, the CDR3 reads TGTGCCAGTTCACAACAGGGCTTTCGGAGCAATCAGCCCCAGCATTTT. Protein product: CASSQQGFRSNQPQHF.

This clonotype was observed a few times. The chain employs TRBV19 and TRBJ1-2; D is perhaps TRBD1 (5 bases). V was pared by 5 bases and J by 7 bases, with 20 bases between. Germline assignment: CDR1 LNHDA and CDR2 SQIVND (reference sequence). The CDR3 consists of 15 residues. The CDR3 here is CASSFPTGRMGGYTF. DNA for the CDR3: TGTGCCAGTAGTTTCCCGACGGGACGGATGGGTGGCTACACCTTC.

The chain recombines TRBV29-1 with TRBJ1-2; 7 bases align to TRBD1. The length of the CDR3 is 13 residues. CDR1 is SQVTM and CDR2 is ANQGSEA in the germline V gene. Trimming removed 5 bases from V and 2 bases from J; junction bases left unmatched: 5. The DNA for the CDR3 is TGCAGCGTTCCTGACAGGGCGAACTATGGCTACACCTTC. Translation: CSVPDRANYGYTF.

This clonotype appeared a single time. This clone may be a read error of a much larger clone one base away. The chain links TRBV28 to TRBJ1-5; maybe TRBD1 (5 bases). Trimming left V 5 bases short and J 6 bases short, with 20 bases between. The CDR3 extends over 16 amino acids. CDR1 and CDR2 (germline): MDHEN, SYDVKM. This CDR3 reads CASSLPTGQGSQPQHF. DNA of the CDR3: TGTGCCAGCAGTCTGCCGACCGGGCAGGGCAGTCAGCCCCAGCATTTT.